The following is a T cell receptor (beta chain) sequence with its context. Its target is not known. The data were taken from a study of OX40 agonist ivuxolimab in advanced cancers. Study context: Three patients had partial responses: one hepatocellular carcinoma, two cutaneous melanoma.

Germline V gene sequence: CDR1 SGHRS, CDR2 YFSETQ. The CDR3 contains 16 residues. V trimming: 7 bases; J trimming: 1 base; junction bases outside the gene matches: 11. The repertoire was sequenced with immunoSEQ multiplex PCR; TCRdb's copy has only in-frame clones and lacks some. The sample has 40,000 or so clones, roughly 80% seen once. Whole-study results and caveats: Expanded peripheral T cell antigen specificity was not determined. In a subset of nonresponders, normalized T-cell clonal expansion was also low.

The receptor comes from an adult with an advanced solid tumor such as melanoma, head and neck, liver or kidney cancer. The specimen comprised CD4+ or CD8+ T cells sorted from blood, sampled in a trial of the OX40 agonist ivuxolimab. The rearrangement uses TRBV5-1 and TRBJ2-1, with 7 positions matching TRBD2. The chain's CDR3 is CASLLSAGVSYNEQFF. CDR3 in DNA: TGCGCCAGCCTCCTTAGCGCGGGGGTGTCCTACAATGAGCAGTTCTTC.